The clone carrying this T cell receptor beta chain has ten or more counts. Its specificity is not known. CDR1 and CDR2 (germline): DFQATT, SNEGSKA (reference sequence). The CDR3 is 22 amino acids. After removal of 1 base from V and 2 bases from J, the junction contained 26 bases not matched to a gene. From RNA, the CDR3 regions of TCR beta chains were amplified and sequenced. An opening RT-PCR round employed HTBI primers and preceded a second-round multiplex PCR. TCRdb recomputed calls from the multiplex PCR reads with MiXCR, one row per CDR3 protein. The sample lists 300,000 to 350,000 distinct CDR3 sequences, 17% seen once, with around an eighth in the top ten. Other autoimmune diseases, uncontrolled infections, pregnancy or lactation ruled patients out of participation. This sample was included in a study of Graves' ophthalmopathy and Graves' hyperthyroidism. Whole-study findings and limits: The model's prediction of ophthalmopathy progression had roughly 68% sensitivity and 72% to 75% specificity. Clonotypes were expanded in thyroid at above 0.001 frequency, and most also appeared in blood.

Input material: peripheral blood. This receptor was taken from an adult man with Graves' ophthalmopathy. V gene TRBV20-1 combines with J gene TRBJ1-3; 7 nucleotides line up with TRBD1. The chain's CDR3 is CSARVGGQSISGAAIAGNTIYF. For the CDR3, the DNA is TGCAGTGCTAGAGTGGGGGGACAGTCTATTTCTGGGGCTGCAATCGCTGGAAACACCATATATTTT.